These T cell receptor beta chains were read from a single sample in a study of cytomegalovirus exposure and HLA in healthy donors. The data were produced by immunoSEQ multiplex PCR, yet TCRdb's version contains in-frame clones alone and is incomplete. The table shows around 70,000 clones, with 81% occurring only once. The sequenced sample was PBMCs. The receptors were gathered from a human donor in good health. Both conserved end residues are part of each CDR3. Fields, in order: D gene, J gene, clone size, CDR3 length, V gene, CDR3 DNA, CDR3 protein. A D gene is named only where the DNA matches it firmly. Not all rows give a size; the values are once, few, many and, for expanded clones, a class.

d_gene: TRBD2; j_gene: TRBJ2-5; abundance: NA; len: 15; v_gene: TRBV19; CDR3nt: TGTGCCAGCGTCGACAGCGGGGGGGTCTCTGAGACCCAGTACTTC; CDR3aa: CASVDSGGVSETQYF
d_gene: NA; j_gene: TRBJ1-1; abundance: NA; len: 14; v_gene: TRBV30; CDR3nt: TGTGCCTGGAGTGTTGGCAGGGTGAACACTGAAGCTTTCTTT; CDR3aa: CAWSVGRVNTEAFF
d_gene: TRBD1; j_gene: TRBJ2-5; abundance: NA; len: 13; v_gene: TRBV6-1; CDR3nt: TGTGCCAGCAGAAAGGGGGCAGGAGAGACCCAGTACTTC; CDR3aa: CASRKGAGETQYF
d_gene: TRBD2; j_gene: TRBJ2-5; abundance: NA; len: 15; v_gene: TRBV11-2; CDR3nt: TGTGCCAGCAGCTGGGGTAGCGGGGCCCAAGAGACCCAGTACTTC; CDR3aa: CASSWGSGAQETQYF
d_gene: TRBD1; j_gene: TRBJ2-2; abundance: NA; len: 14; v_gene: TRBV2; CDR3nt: TGTGCCAGCGGACAGGGGGGGAACACCGGGGAGCTGTTTTTT; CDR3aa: CASGQGGNTGELFF
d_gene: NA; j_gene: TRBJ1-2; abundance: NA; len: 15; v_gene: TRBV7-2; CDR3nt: TGTGCCAGCAGCTTAGTGGGGCAGGGGTTCTATGGCTACACCTTC; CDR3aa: CASSLVGQGFYGYTF
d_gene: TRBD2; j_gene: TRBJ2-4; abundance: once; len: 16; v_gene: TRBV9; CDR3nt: TGTGCCAGCAGCATCAGCGGGGCCTTAGCCAAAAACATTCAGTACTTC; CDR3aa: CASSISGALAKNIQYF
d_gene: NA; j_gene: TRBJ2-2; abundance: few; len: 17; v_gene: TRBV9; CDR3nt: TGTGCCAGCAGCGCAGGAAGCAGGGGCGCGAACACCGGGGAGCTGTTTTTT; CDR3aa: CASSAGSRGANTGELFF
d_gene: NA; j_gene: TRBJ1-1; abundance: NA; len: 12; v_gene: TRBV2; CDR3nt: TGTGCCAGCAGTATACGGGACTTAACGACCTTCTTT; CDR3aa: CASSIRDLTTFF
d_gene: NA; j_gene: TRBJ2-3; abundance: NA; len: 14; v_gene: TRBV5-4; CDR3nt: TGTGCCAGCAGCGTCCCAGGGGTGGGAGATACGCAGTATTTT; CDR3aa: CASSVPGVGDTQYF
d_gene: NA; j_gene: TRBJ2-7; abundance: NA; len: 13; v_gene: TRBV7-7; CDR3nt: TGTGCTAGCAGCACGGGACTGATCTACGAGCAGTACTTC; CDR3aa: CASSTGLIYEQYF
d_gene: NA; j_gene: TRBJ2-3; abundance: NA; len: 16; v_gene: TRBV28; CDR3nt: TGTGCCAGCAGTTACCGGGACTTCACACAGGCAGATACGCAGTATTTT; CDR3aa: CASSYRDFTQADTQYF
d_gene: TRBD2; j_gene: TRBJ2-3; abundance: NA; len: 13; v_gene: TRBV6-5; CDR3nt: TGTGCCAGCAGGGGACTAGCAACAGATACGCAGTATTTT; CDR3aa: CASRGLATDTQYF
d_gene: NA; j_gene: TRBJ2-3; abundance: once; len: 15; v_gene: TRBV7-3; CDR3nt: TGTGCCAGCAGCTTAGCGGGGGCGAGCACAGATACGCAGTATTTT; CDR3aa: CASSLAGASTDTQYF
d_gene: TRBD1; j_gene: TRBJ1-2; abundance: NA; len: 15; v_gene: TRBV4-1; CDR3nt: TGCGCCAGCAGCCAAGACCCCACAGGGGTCTATGGCCACACCTTC; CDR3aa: CASSQDPTGVYGHTF
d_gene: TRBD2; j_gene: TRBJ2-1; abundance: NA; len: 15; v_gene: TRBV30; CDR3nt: TGTGCCTGGAGTCCTGGCGGGGGCTCCTACAATGAGCAGTTCTTC; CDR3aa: CAWSPGGGSYNEQFF
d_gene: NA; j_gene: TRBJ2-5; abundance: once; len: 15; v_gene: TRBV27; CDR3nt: TGTGCCAGCAGTTTACCTCAGGGAAGTAAGGAGACCCAGTACTTC; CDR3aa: CASSLPQGSKETQYF